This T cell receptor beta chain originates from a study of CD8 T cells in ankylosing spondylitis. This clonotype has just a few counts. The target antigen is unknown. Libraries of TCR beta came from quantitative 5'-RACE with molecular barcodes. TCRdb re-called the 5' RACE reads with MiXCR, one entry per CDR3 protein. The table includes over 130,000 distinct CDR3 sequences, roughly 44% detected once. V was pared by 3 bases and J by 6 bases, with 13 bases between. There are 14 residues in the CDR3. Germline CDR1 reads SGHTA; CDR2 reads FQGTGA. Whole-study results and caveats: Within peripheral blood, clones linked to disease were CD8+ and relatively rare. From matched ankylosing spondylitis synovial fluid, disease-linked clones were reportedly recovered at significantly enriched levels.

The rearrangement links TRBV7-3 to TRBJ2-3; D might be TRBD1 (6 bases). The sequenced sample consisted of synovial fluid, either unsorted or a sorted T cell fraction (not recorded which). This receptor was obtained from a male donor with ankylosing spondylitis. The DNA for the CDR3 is TGTGCCAGCAGCTTCACAGGGCTGGGCGATACGCAGTATTTT. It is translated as CASSFTGLGDTQYF.